This TCR beta chain is from a study of T cell repertoires in cytomegalovirus infection. The wider study: Matching HLA type, along with CMV infection, was indicated by public TCR beta signatures. General study results and limits: Carriers of CMV plus the relevant HLA were identified by cumulative public TCR beta family frequency. HLA-C-restricted CMV clonotypes gave the most frequent clonotype in two of eight donors.

TCRdb processed the reads anew with MiXCR; each CDR3 protein has one entry. Found here are over 150,000 distinct CDR3 sequences, 15% to 20% of them singletons; the top ten hold almost 25%. This clonotype was detected once. Its specificity is not known. The CDR3 sequence is 15 residues long. The V gene lost 2 bases and the J gene lost 2 bases, with 10 bases spanning the gap. From germline, CDR1 is SEHNR and CDR2 FQNEAQ (reference sequence). This TCR derives from a human donor in good health (CMV status not recorded). Some clones in this sample may be carry-over from other donors' samples. Sequences were obtained from CD8+ T cells from PBMCs. J is TRBJ1-5 and V is TRBV7-9; TRBD1 is a possible D gene (5 bases). CDR3 sequence: CASSLSAGGNQPQHF. CDR3 in DNA: TGTGCCAGCAGCTTAAGTGCGGGGGGCAATCAGCCCCAGCATTTT.